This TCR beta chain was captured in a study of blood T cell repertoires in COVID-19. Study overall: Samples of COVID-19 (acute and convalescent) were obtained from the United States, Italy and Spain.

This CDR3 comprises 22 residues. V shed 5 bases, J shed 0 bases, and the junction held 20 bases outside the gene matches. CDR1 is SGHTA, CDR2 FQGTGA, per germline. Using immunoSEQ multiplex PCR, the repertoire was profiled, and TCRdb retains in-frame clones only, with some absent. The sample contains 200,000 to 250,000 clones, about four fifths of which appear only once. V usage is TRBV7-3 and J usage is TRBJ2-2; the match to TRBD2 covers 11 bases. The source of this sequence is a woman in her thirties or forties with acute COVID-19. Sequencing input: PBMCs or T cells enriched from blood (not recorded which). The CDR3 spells CASSNHRGWPLAGGPNTGELFF. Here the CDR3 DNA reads TGTGCCAGCAGCAACCACAGGGGGTGGCCCCTAGCGGGGGGCCCGAACACCGGGGAGCTGTTTTTT.